This T cell receptor beta chain was documented in a study of T cell repertoires in cytomegalovirus infection. Study information: Through public TCR beta signatures, both CMV infection and matching HLA type were indicated.

The CDR3 covers 19 residues. Germline assignment: CDR1 LGHDT and CDR2 YNNKEL (reference sequence). Unmatched junction bases numbered 18, after V lost 5 bases and J lost 3 bases. TCRdb re-called the reads through MiXCR, storing one row per CDR3 protein. The sample carries 500,000 or so distinct CDR3 sequences, more than 15% recorded once. Points from the study as a whole: HLA-C-restricted CMV-specific TCR beta clonotypes were dominant in the ex vivo response.

Turning to this clonotype: Its antigen is currently unknown.

The genes are TRBV3-1 and TRBJ1-1, with TRBD1 identical over 10 bases. The specimen was CD8+ T cells from PBMCs. This TCR derives from a human donor in good health (CMV status not recorded). Some clones in this sample may be carry-over from other donors' samples. The CDR3 sequence: CASSDDRGRIIEGDTEAFF. DNA for the CDR3: TGTGCCAGCAGCGATGACAGGGGGCGAATAATTGAGGGCGACACTGAAGCTTTCTTT.